This record concerns one T cell receptor beta chain sequence. Its target is not known. This record comes from a study of shared clonotypes between healthy human individuals. On the study more broadly: Each donor's CD8 memory used one plate, CD8 naive two, each CD4 subset three. Study findings and constraints: Collection of samples was limited to blood; tissue repertoires likely differ. Several donors showed sharing of approximately 5% of naive CD4 clonotypes.

Samples underwent the assay at deep level. Assay used: immunoSEQ multiplex PCR; TCRdb lists only in-frame clones, some missing. The data show about 2.4 million clones, with 90% to 95% seen just once and 0.36% held by the top ten. The CDR3 is made up of 16 amino acids. Trimming took 0 bases from V and 11 from J; bases not matched to a gene: 13. The germline CDR1 and CDR2 sequences are SGHRS and YFSETQ. The sample comprised naive CD4+ T cells from PBMCs. Subset denoted: CD45RA+ positively selected. The gene calls are TRBV5-1 and TRBJ1-4; TRBD1 aligns across 7 bases. The source is a man in his late teens or twenties in good health. Some clones in this sample may be carry-over from other donors' samples. CDR3 coding DNA: TGCGCCAGCAGCTTGGGACAGGGTATACTCCTTGGGAAACTGTTTTTT. Its translation: CASSLGQGILLGKLFF. Full variable domain (outside the CDR3, taken from reference TRBV5-1 and TRBJ1-4): KAGVTQTPRYLIKTRGQQVTLSCSPISGHRSVSWYQQTPGQGLQFLFEYFSETQRNKGNFPGRFSGRQFSNSRSEMNVSTLELGDSALYLCASSLGQGILLGKLFFGSGTQLSVL.